This record concerns one TCR beta chain sequence. The antigen remains unidentified. The V end was cut by 3 bases, the J end by 4 bases, with 21 bases between. This CDR3 is built from 17 residues. CDR1 and CDR2 from the germline V gene are LNHDA and SQIVND (reference sequence). The sample belongs to a study of shared clonotypes between healthy human individuals. General study points: A few donors showed sharing of around 5.3% of naive CD4 clonotypes.

TCRdb keeps only in-frame clones here, not all; method: immunoSEQ multiplex PCR. The sample contains 2,100,000 or so clones, 95% of which appear only once. The receptor was isolated from a man aged 18 to 29 in good health. Sequencing input: naive CD4+ T cells sorted from blood. Subset defined: CD45RA+ positively selected. V is TRBV19 and J is TRBJ1-1, with D tentatively TRBD1 (5 bases). Written as DNA, the CDR3 is TGTGCCAGTAGTATGGAGAGGGGCTCTGGCAGGGCCACTGAAGCTTTCTTT. Translation: CASSMERGSGRATEAFF.